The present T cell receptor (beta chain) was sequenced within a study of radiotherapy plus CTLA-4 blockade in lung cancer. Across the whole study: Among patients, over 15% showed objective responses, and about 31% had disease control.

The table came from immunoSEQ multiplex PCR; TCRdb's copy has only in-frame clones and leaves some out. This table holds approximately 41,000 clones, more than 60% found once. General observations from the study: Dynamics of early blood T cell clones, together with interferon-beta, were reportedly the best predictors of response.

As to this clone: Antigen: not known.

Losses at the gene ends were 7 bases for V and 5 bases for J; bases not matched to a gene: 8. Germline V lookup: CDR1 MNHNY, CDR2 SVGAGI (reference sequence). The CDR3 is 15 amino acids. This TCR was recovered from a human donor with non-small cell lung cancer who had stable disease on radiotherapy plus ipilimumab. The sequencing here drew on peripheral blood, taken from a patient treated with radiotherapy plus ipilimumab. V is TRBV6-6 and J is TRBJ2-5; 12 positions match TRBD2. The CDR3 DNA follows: TGTGCCAGCACCCAAAGACTAGCGGGGGAGGAGACCCAGTACTTC. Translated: CASTQRLAGEETQYF.